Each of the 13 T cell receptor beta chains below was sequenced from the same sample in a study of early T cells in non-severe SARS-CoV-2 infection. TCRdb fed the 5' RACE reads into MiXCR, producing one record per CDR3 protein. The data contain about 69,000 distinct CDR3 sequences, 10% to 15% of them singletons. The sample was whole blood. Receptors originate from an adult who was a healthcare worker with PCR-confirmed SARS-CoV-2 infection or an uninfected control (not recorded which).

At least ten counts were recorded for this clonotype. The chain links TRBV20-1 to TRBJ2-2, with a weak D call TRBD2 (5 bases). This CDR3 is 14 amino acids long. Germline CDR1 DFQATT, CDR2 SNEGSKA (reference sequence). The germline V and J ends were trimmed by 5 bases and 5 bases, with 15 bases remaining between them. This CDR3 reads CSASLTSGTGELFF. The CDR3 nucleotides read TGCAGTGCTTCCTTGACAAGCGGAACCGGGGAGCTGTTTTTT.

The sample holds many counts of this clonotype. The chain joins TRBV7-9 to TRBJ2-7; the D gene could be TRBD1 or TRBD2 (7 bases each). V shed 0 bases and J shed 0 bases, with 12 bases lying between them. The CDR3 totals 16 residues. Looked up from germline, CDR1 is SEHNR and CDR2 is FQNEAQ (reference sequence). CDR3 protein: CASSLARGGHSYEQYF. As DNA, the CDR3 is TGTGCCAGCAGCTTAGCCAGGGGGGGCCACTCCTACGAGCAGTACTTC.

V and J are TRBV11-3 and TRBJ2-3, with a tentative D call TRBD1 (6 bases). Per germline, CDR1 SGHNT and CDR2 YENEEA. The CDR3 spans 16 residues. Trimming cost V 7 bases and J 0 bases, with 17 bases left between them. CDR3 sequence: CASTPNREFSTDTQYF. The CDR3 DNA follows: TGTGCCAGCACCCCGAACAGGGAGTTTAGCACAGATACGCAGTATTTT.

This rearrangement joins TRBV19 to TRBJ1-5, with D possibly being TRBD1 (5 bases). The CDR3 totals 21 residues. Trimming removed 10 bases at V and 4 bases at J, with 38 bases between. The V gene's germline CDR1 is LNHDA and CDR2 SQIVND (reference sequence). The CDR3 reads CATRGTNNSPRGRGQNQPQHF. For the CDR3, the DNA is TGTGCCACCAGAGGGACGAATAATTCTCCCCGAGGGAGGGGTCAAAATCAGCCCCAGCATTTT.

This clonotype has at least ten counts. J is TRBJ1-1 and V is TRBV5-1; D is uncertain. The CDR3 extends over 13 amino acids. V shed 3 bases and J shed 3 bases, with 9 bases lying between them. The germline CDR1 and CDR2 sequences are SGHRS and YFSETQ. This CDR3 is CASSYDTDTEAFF. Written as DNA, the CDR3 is TGCGCCAGCAGCTATGACACGGACACTGAAGCTTTCTTT.

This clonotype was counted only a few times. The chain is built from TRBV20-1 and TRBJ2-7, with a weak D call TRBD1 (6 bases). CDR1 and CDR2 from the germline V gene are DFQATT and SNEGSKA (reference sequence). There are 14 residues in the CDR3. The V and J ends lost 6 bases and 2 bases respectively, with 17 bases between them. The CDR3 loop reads CSAGRRGGAYEQYF. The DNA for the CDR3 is TGCAGTGCCGGGCGGAGAGGGGGTGCCTACGAGCAGTACTTC.

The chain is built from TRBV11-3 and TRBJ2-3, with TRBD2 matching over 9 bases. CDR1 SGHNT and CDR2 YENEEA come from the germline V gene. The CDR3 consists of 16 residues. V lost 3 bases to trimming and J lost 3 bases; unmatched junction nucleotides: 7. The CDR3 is CASSFSLAGRTDTQYF. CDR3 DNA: TGTGCCAGCAGCTTCTCCCTAGCGGGGCGGACAGATACGCAGTATTTT.

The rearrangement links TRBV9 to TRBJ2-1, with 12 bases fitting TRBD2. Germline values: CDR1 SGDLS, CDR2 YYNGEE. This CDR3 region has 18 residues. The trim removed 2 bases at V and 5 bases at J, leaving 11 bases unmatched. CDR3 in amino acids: CASSVTGTSGFGDNEQFF. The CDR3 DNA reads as TGTGCCAGCAGCGTTACCGGGACTAGCGGGTTCGGGGACAATGAGCAGTTCTTC.

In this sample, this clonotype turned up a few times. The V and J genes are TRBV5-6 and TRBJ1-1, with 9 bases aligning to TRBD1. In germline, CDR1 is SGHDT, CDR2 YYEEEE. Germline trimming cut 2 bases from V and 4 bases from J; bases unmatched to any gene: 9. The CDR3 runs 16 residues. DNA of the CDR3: TGTGCCAGCAGCTTAACAGGGGGCACTGCGGGCACTGAAGCTTTCTTT. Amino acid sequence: CASSLTGGTAGTEAFF.

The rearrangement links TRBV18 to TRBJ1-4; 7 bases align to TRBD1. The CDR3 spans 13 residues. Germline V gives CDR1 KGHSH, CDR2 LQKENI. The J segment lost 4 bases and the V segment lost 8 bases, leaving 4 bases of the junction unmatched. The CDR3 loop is CASTRGYNEKLFF. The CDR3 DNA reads TGTGCCAGCACCAGGGGGTATAATGAAAAACTGTTTTTT.

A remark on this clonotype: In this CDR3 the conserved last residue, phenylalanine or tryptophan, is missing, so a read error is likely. The DNA of the CDR3 is TGTGCCAGCAGTTACACTCCGGGACGGATATCATCAGATACGCAGTATTTG. Amino acid sequence: CASSYTPGRISSDTQYL. V gene TRBV6-2 or TRBV6-3 combines with J gene TRBJ2-3, with D perhaps given as TRBD1 or TRBD2 (5 bases each). The V end was cut by 2 bases, the J end by 4 bases, with 19 bases between. The CDR3 spans 17 residues. Germline V gives CDR1 MNHEY, CDR2 SVGEGT.

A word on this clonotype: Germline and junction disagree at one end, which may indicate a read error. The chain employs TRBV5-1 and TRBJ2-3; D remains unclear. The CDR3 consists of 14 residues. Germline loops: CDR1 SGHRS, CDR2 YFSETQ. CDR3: CTSSPTAEADTQYF. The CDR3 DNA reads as TGCACCAGCAGCCCCACAGCCGAAGCAGATACGCAGTATTTT.

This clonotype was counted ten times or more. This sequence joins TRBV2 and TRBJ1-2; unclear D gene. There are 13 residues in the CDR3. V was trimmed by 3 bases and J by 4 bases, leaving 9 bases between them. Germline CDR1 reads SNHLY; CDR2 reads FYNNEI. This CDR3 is CASSDAAAYGYTF. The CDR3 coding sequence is TGTGCCAGCAGTGACGCGGCAGCCTATGGCTACACCTTC.